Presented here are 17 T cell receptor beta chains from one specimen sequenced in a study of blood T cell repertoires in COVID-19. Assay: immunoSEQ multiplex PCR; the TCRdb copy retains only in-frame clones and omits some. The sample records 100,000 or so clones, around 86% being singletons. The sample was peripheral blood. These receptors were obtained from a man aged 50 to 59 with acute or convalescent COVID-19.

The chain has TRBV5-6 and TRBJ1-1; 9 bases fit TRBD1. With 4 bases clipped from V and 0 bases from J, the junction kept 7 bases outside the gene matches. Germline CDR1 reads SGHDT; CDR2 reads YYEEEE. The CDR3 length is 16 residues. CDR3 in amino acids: CASSRGDREVNTEAFF. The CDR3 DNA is TGTGCCAGCAGCCGCGGGGACAGGGAAGTGAACACTGAAGCTTTCTTT.

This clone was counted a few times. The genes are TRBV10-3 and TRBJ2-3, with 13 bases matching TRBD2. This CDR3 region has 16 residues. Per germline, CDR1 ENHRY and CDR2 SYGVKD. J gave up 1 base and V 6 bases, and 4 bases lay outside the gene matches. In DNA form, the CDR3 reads TGTGCCATCAGCGGACTAGCGGGAGTAGGCACAGATACGCAGTATTTT. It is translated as CAISGLAGVGTDTQYF.

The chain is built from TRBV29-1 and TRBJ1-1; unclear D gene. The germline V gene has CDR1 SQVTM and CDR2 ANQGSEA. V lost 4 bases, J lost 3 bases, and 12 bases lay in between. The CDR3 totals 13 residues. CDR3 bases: TGCAGCGTTGGGTTTCGGTCGGACACTGAAGCTTTCTTT. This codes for CSVGFRSDTEAFF.

CDR3 amino acids: CASSFRSGAPDTQYF. For the CDR3, the DNA is TGTGCCAGCAGCTTCCGTAGCGGGGCCCCAGATACGCAGTATTTT. The chain links TRBV7-3 to TRBJ2-3; 8 bases align to TRBD2. The length of the CDR3 is 15 residues. Trimming cost V 3 bases and J 4 bases; bases outside gene matches: 6. The V gene's germline CDR1 is SGHTA and CDR2 FQGTGA.

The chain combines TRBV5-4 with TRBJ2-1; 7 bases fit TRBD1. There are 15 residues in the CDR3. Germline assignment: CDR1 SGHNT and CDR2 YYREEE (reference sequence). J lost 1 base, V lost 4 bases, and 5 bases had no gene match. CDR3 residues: CASSNTGESYNEQFF. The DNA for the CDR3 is TGTGCCAGCAGCAACACAGGGGAGTCCTACAATGAGCAGTTCTTC. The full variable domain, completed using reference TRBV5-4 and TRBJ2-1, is ETGVTQSPTHLIKTRGQQVTLRCSSQSGHNTVSWYQQALGQGPQFIFQYYREEENGRGNFPPRFSGLQFPNYSSELNVNALELDDSALYLCASSNTGESYNEQFFGPGTRLTVL.

The CDR3 region is CASSAGQNYEQYF. CDR3 in DNA: TGTGCCAGTAGTGCGGGACAGAACTACGAGCAGTACTTC. This chain links TRBV19 with TRBJ2-7; D may be TRBD1 (7 bases). This CDR3 comprises 13 residues. The V gene lost 5 bases and the J gene lost 3 bases, with 11 bases spanning the gap. Germline values: CDR1 LNHDA, CDR2 SQIVND (reference sequence).

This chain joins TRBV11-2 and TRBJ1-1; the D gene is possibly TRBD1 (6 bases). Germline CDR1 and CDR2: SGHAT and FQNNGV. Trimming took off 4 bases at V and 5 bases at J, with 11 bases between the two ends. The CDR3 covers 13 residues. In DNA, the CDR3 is TGTGCCAGCAGCTCCAACAGGGAGACTGAAGCTTTCTTT. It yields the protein CASSSNRETEAFF.

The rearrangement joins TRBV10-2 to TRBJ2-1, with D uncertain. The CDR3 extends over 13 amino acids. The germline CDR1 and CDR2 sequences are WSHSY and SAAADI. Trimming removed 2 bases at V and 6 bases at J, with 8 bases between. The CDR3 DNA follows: TGCGCCAGCAGTGAGGGTAGCCCCAATGAGCAGTTCTTC. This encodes CASSEGSPNEQFF.

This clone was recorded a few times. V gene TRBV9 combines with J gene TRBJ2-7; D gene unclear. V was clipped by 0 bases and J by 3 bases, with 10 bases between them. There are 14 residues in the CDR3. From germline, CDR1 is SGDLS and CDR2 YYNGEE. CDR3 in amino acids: CASSVGSQFYEQYF. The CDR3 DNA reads TGTGCCAGCAGCGTAGGGAGTCAGTTCTACGAGCAGTACTTC.

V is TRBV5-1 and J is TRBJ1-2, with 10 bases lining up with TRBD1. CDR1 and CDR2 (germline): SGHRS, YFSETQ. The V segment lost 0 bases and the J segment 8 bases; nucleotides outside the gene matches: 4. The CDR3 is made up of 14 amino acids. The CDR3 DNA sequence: TGCGCCAGCAGCTTGGGTGGGACAGGGGCCGGCTACACCTTC. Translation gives CASSLGGTGAGYTF.

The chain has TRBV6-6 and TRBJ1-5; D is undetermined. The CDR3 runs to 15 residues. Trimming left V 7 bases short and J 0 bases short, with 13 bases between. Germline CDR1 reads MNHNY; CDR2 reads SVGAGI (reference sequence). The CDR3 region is CASTQEAVSNQPQHF. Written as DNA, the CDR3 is TGTGCCAGCACCCAGGAGGCAGTTAGCAATCAGCCCCAGCATTTT.

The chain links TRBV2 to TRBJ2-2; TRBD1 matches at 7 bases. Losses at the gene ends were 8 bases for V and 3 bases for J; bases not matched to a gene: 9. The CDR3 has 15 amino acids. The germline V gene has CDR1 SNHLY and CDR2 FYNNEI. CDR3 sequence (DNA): TGTGCCAGCCTGATGACAGGGCTGGACACCGGGGAGCTGTTTTTT. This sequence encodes CASLMTGLDTGELFF. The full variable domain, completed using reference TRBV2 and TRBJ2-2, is EPEVTQTPSHQVTQMGQEVILRCVPISNHLYFYWYRQILGQKVEFLVSFYNNEISEKSEIFDDQFSVERPDGSNFTLKIRSTKLEDSAMYFCASLMTGLDTGELFFGEGSRLTVL.

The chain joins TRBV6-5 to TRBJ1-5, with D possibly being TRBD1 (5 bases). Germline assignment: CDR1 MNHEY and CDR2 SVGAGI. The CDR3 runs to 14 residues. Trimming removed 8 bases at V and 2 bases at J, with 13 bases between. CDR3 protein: CASSGGEGNQPQHF. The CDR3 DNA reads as TGTGCCAGCTCCGGGGGTGAAGGCAATCAGCCCCAGCATTTT.

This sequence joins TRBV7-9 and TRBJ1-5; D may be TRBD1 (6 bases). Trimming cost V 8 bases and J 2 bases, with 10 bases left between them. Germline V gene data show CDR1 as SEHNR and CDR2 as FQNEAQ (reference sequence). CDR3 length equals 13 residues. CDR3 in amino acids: CASGPGGNQPQHF. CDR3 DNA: TGTGCCAGCGGTCCAGGGGGCAATCAGCCCCAGCATTTT.

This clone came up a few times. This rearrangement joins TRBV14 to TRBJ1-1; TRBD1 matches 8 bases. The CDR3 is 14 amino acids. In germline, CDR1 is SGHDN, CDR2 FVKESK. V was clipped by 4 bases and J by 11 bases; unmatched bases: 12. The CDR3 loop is CASSPGQGVRGAFF. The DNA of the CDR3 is TGTGCCAGCAGCCCTGGACAGGGAGTGAGGGGGGCTTTCTTT.

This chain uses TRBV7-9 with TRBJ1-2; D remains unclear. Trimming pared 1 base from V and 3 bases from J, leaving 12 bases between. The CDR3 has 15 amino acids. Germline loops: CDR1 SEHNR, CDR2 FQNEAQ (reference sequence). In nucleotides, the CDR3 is TGTGCCAGCAGCTTAGGTGTGGCACCATACTATGGCTACACCTTC. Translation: CASSLGVAPYYGYTF.

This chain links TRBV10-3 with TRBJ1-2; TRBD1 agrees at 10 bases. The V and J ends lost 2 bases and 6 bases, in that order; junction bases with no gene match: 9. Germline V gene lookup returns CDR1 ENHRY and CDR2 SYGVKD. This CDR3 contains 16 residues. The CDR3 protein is CAISEGGTGEWNGYTF. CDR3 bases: TGTGCCATCAGTGAGGGGGGGACAGGGGAATGGAATGGCTACACCTTC.